The rows below give T cell receptor beta chains drawn from one sample of a study of PD-1 blockade in classical Hodgkin lymphoma. The repertoire was sequenced with immunoSEQ multiplex PCR; TCRdb's copy has only in-frame clones and lacks some. Of about 17,000 clones in the sample, 80% to 95% were seen once. Sequenced sample: peripheral blood mononuclear cells (PBMCs). All receptors derive from a human donor with classical Hodgkin lymphoma. CDR3s leave out the opening cysteine and the closing phenylalanine or tryptophan.

>TRBJ2-1|TRBV29-1
SVERAAGGNEQF
>TRBJ2-5|TRBV10-1
ASAASGSLGETQY
>TRBJ2-3|TRBV6-4
ASSDSREGASTDTQY
>TRBJ2-5|TRBV7-9
ASSYPRAGALLETQY
>TRBJ1-3|TRBV19
ASLHDRSSGNTIY
>TRBJ2-5|TRBV2
ASSEVAGGETQY
>TRBJ2-7|TRBV6-1
ASSDPGEISYEQY
>TRBJ2-2|TRBV9
ASSGGLHTGELF
>TRBJ2-5|TRBV29-1
SVDLRDRGETQY
>TRBJ2-7|TRBV5-1
ASRSQDRPYEQY
>TRBJ2-1|TRBV25-1
ASSEISGSVDNEQF
>TRBJ2-2|TRBV7-3
ASSRGEVSGELF
>TRBJ2-7|TRBV2
ANNDRQYEQY
>TRBJ2-6|TRBV5-1
ASSSTGVGANVLT
>TRBJ2-4|TRBV7-9
ASSSPWTGENIQY
>TRBJ2-7|TRBV7-9
ASSFSLREPTYEQY
>TRBJ1-1|TRBV6-5
ASSYSAGGTEAF
>TRBJ2-5|TRBV25-1
ASSERGGSETQY
>TRBJ2-1|TRBV10-1
ASSVSGTYNEQF
>TRBJ1-1|TRBV2
ASSEQGNEAF
>TRBJ2-6|TRBV6-4
ASSDSGQGVSGANVLT
>TRBJ1-5|TRBV6-1
ASRGLSNQPQH
>TRBJ2-3|TRBV15
ATGTERTDTQY
>TRBJ1-1|TRBV30
AWSGGAKAF
>TRBJ1-3|TRBV7-9
ASSRTGGRDTIY
>TRBJ1-3|TRBV5-1
ASSLEGGGNTIY
>TRBJ2-7|TRBV28
ASSLAGTSVEQY
>TRBJ2-3|TRBV19
ASSIVAGPGTDTQY
>TRBJ2-7|TRBV5-1
ASSGENSYEQY
>TRBJ1-5|TRBV18
ASSPGRSGQPQH
>TRBJ2-2|TRBV5-1
ASSPGPNTGELF
>TRBJ2-5|TRBV30
AWSVGGRTQY
>TRBJ2-7|TRBV6-5
ASSYGGTGSYEQY
>TRBJ2-7|TRBV6-1
ASSLGLAGSYEQY
>TRBJ2-1|TRBV19
ASSIFHPGDEQF
>TRBJ2-2|TRBV9
ASSQQAGASGELF
>TRBJ2-3|TRBV21-1
ASSSKFYGTILTDTQY
>TRBJ2-5|TRBV11-3
ASSLSGGAETQY
>TRBJ1-1|TRBV25-1
ASSETRQGKIEAF
>TRBJ2-7|TRBV7-9
ASSSPVRDEQY
>TRBJ2-7|TRBV5-1
ASSLRGDRSYEQY
>TRBJ2-7|TRBV6-5
ASSYVANYEQY
>TRBJ2-1|TRBV6-1
ASSESRHNEQF
>TRBJ2-7|TRBV7-9
ASSLYRAGAYERY
>TRBJ2-7|TRBV5-1
ASSQRSGSISYEQY
>TRBJ1-5|TRBV23-1
ASSRRGGDQPQH
>TRBJ2-7|TRBV5-6
ASSLGGGRRNEQY
>TRBJ2-5|TRBV30
AWSAGRVETQY